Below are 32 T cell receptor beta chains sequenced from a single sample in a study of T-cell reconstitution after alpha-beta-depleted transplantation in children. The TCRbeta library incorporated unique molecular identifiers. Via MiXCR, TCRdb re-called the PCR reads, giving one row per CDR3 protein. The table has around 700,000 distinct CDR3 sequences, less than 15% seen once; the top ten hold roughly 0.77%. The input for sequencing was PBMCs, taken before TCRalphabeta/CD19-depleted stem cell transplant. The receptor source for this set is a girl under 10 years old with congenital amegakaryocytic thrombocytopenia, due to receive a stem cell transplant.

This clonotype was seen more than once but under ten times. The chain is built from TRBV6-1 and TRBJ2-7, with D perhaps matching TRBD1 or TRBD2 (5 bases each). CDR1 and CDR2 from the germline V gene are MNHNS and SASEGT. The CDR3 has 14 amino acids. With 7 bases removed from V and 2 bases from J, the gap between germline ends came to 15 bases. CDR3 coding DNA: TGTGCCAGCACTAGATGGGACGGGACCTACGAGCAGTACTTC. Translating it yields CASTRWDGTYEQYF.

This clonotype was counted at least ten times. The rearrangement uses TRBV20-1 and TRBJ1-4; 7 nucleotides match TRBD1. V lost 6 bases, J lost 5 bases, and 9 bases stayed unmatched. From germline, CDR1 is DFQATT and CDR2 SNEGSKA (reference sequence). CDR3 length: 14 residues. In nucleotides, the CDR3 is TGCAGTGCCGAAAGGGACAGACTAAATGAAAAACTGTTTTTT. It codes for CSAERDRLNEKLFF.

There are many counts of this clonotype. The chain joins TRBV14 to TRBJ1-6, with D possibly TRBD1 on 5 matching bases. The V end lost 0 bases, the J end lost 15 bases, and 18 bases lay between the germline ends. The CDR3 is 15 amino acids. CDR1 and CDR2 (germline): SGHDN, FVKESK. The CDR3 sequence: CASSQDPGRSFRLHF. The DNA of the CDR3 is TGTGCCAGCAGCCAAGATCCGGGACGGTCCTTTCGCCTCCACTTT.

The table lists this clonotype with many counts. The CDR3 sequence is CASSLRQTYGYTF. In DNA, the CDR3 is TGCGCCAGCAGCTTGAGGCAGACCTATGGCTACACCTTC. J is TRBJ1-2 and V is TRBV5-1; D unresolved. Trimming took 1 base from V and 4 from J, leaving 8 bases between them. Per the germline V gene, CDR1 is SGHRS and CDR2 is YFSETQ. CDR3 length: 13 residues. The variable domain in full, with the rest retrieved from reference TRBV5-1 and TRBJ1-2, is KAGVTQTPRYLIKTRGQQVTLSCSPISGHRSVSWYQQTPGQGLQFLFEYFSETQRNKGNFPGRFSGRQFSNSRSEMNVSTLELGDSALYLCASSLRQTYGYTFGSGTRLTVV.

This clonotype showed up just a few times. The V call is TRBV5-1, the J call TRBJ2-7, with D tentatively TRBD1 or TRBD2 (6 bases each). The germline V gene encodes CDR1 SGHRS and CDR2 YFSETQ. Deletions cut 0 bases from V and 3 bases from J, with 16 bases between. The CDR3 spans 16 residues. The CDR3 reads CASSLVGSRGLYEQYF. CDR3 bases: TGCGCCAGCAGCTTGGTGGGCAGCCGGGGGCTCTACGAGCAGTACTTC. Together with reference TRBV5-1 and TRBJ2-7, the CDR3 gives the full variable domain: KAGVTQTPRYLIKTRGQQVTLSCSPISGHRSVSWYQQTPGQGLQFLFEYFSETQRNKGNFPGRFSGRQFSNSRSEMNVSTLELGDSALYLCASSLVGSRGLYEQYFGPGTRLTVT.

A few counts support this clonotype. CDR3 sequence: CASSQDRRGGRWEQYF. The DNA of the CDR3 is TGCGCCAGCAGCCAAGATCGCAGGGGGGGACGGTGGGAGCAGTACTTC. The chain links TRBV4-1 to TRBJ2-7; tentatively, D is TRBD1 or TRBD2 (7 bases each). Trimming took 0 bases from V and 7 from J, leaving 19 bases between them. CDR3 length: 16 amino acids. CDR1 MGHRA and CDR2 YSYEKL come from the germline V gene.

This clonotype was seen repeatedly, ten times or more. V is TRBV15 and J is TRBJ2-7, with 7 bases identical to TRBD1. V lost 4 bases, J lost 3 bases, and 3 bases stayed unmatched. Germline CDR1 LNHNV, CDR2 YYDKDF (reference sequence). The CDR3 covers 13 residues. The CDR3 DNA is TGTGCCACCAGCACCCGGACAGGCTACGAGCAGTACTTC. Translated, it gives CATSTRTGYEQYF.

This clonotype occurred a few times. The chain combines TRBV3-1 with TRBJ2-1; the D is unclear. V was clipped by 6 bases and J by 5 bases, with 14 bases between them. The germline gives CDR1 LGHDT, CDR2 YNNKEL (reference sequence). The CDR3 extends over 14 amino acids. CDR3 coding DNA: TGTGCCAGCAGTCTCCGGGCTCTACACAATGAGCAGTTCTTC. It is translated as CASSLRALHNEQFF.

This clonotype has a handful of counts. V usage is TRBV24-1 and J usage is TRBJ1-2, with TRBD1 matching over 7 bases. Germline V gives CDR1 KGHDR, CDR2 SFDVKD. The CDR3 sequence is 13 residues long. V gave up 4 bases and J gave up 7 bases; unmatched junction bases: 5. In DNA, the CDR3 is TGTGCCACCAGTGACAGGGGGTCGGGTGGCTACACCTTC. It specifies CATSDRGSGGYTF.

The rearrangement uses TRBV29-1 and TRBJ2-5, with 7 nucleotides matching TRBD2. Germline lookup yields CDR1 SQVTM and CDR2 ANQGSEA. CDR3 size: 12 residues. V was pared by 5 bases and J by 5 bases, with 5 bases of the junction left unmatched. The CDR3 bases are TGCAGCGTTTGTACTAGCGACGAGACCCAGTACTTC. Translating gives CSVCTSDETQYF. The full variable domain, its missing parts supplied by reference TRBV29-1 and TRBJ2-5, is SAVISQKPSRDICQRGTSLTIQCQVDSQVTMMFWYRQQPGQSLTLIATANQGSEATYESGFVIDKFPISRPNLTFSTLTVSNMSPEDSSIYLCSVCTSDETQYFGPGTRLLVL.

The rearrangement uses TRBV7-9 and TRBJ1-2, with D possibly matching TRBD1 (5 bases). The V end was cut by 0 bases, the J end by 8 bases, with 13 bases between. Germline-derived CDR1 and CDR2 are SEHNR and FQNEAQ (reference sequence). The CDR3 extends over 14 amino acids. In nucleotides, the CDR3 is TGTGCCAGCAGCTTAGCGGCTGCGGGGCTGGGCTACACCTTC. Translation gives CASSLAAAGLGYTF.

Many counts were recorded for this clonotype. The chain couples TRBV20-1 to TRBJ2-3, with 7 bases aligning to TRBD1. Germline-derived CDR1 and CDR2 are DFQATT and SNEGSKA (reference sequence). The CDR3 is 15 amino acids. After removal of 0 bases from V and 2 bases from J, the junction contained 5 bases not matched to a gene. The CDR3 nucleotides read TGCAGTGCTAGAGATGGGGACAGTATCACAGATACGCAGTATTTT. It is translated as CSARDGDSITDTQYF.

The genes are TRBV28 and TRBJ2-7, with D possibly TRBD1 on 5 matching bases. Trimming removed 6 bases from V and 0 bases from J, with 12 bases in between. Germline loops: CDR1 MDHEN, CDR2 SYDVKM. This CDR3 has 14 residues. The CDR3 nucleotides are TGTGCCAGCAGCGCTTATGGGGCCTCCTACGAGCAGTACTTC. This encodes CASSAYGASYEQYF.

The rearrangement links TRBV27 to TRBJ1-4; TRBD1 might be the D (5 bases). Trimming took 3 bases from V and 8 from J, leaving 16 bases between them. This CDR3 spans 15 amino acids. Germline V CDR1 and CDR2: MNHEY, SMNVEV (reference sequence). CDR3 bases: TGTGCCAGCAGTTTCAATTCGGGGACTGGGGAAAAACTGTTTTTT. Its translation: CASSFNSGTGEKLFF.

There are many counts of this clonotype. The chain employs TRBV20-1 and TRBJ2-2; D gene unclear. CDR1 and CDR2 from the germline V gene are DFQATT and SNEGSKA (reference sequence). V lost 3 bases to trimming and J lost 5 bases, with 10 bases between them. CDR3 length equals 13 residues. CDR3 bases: TGCAGTGCTAGCCGAACCTATACCGGGGAGCTGTTTTTT. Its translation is CSASRTYTGELFF.

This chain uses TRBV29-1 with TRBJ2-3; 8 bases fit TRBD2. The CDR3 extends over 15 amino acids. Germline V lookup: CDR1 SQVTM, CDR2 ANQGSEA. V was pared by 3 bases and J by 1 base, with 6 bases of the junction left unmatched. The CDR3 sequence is CSVDSPAGGTDTQYF. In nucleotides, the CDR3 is TGCAGCGTTGATAGCCCAGCGGGGGGCACAGATACGCAGTATTTT.

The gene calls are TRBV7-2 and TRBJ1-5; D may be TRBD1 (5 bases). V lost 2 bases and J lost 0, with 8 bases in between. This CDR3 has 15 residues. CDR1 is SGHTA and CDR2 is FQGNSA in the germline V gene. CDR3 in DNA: TGTGCCAGCAGCTTAACAGGAATTAGCAATCAGCCCCAGCATTTT. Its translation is CASSLTGISNQPQHF.

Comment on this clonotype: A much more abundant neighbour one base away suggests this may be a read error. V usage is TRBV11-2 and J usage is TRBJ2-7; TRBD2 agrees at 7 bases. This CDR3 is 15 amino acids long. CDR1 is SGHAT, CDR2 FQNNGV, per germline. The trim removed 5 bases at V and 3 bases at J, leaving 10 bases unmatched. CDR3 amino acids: CASSPGWGTIYEQYF. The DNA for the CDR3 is TGTGCCAGCAGCCCCGGGTGGGGGACTATCTACGAGCAGTACTTC. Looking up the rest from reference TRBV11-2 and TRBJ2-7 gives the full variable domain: EAGVAQSPRYKIIEKRQSVAFWCNPISGHATLYWYQQILGQGPKLLIQFQNNGVVDDSQLPKDRFSAERLKGVDSTLKIQPAKLEDSAVYLCASSPGWGTIYEQYFGPGTRLTVT.

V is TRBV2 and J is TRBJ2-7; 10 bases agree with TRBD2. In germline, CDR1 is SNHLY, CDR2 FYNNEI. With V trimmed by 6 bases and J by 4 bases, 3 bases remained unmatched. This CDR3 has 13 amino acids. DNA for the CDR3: TGTGCCAGCAGCCAGCGGGAGGGGTACGAGCAGTACTTC. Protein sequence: CASSQREGYEQYF.

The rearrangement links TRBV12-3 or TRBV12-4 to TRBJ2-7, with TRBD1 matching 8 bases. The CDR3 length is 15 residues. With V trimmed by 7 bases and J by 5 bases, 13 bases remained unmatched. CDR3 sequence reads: CASTYEGQGVNEQYF. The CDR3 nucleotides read TGTGCCAGCACATACGAAGGACAGGGCGTCAACGAGCAGTACTTC.

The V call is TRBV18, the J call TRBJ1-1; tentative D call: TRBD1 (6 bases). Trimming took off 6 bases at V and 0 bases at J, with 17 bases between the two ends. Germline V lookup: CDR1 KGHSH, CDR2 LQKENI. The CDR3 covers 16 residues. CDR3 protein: CASSTWGGDVNTEAFF. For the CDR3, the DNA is TGTGCCAGCTCCACGTGGGGGGGCGACGTGAACACTGAAGCTTTCTTT. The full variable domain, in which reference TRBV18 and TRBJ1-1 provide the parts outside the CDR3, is NAGVMQNPRHLVRRRGQEARLRCSPMKGHSHVYWYRQLPEEGLKFMVYLQKENIIDESGMPKERFSAEFPKEGPSILRIQQVVRGDSAAYFCASSTWGGDVNTEAFFGQGTRLTVV.

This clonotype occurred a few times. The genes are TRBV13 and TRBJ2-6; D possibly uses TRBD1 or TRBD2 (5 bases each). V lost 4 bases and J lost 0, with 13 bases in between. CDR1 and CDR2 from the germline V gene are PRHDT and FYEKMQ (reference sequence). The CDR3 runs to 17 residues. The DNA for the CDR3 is TGTGCCAGCAGCTACGGGACGGTGAGCTCTGGGGCCAACGTCCTGACTTTC. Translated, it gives CASSYGTVSSGANVLTF.

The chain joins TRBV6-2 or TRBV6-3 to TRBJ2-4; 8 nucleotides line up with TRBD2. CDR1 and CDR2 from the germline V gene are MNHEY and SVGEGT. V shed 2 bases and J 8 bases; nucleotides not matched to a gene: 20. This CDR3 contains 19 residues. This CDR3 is CASSYPHPGRARGIDIQYF. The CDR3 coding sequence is TGTGCCAGCAGTTACCCCCATCCCGGGAGGGCCAGAGGGATTGACATTCAGTACTTC.

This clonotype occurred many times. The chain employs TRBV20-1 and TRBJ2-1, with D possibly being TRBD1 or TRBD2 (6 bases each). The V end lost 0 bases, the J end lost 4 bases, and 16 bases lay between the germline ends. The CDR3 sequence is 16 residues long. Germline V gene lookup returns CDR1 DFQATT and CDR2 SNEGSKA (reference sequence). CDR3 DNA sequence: TGCAGTGCTAGAGATCTTGGAGGGGGAATTTACAATGAGCAGTTCTTC. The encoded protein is CSARDLGGGIYNEQFF.

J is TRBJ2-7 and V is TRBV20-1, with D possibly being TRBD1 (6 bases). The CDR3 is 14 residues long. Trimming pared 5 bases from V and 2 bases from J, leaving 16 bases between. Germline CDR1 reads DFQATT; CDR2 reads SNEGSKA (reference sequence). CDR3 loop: CSAHRDPSAYEQYF. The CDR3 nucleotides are TGCAGTGCTCACAGGGATCCGAGTGCCTACGAGCAGTACTTC.

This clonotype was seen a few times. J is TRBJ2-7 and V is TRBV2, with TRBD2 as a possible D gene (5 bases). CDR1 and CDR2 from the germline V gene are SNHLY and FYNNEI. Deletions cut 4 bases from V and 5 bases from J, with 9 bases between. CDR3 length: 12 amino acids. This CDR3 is CASSAGNHEQYF. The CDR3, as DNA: TGTGCCAGCAGTGCGGGGAACCACGAGCAGTACTTC. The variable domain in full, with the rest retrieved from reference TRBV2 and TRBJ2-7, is EPEVTQTPSHQVTQMGQEVILRCVPISNHLYFYWYRQILGQKVEFLVSFYNNEISEKSEIFDDQFSVERPDGSNFTLKIRSTKLEDSAMYFCASSAGNHEQYFGPGTRLTVT.

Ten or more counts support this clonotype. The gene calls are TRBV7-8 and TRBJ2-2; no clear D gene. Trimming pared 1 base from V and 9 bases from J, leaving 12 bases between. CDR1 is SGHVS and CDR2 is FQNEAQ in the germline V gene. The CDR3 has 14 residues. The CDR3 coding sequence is TGTGCCAGCAGCTTAGAACGGCTAGGCCGGGAGCTGTTTTTT. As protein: CASSLERLGRELFF.

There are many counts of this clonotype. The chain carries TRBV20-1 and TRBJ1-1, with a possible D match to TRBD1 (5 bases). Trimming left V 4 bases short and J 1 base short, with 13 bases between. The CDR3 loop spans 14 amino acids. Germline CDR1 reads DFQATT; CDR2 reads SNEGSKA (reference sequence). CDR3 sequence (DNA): TGCAGTGCTATGAGGGGAGGGGAGAACACTGAAGCTTTCTTT. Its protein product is CSAMRGGENTEAFF.

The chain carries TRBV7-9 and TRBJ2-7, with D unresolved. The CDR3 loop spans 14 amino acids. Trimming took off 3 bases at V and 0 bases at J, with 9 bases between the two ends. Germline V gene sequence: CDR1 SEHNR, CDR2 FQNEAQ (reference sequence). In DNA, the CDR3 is TGTGCCAGCAGCTTTTCCCAAAGCTCCTACGAGCAGTACTTC. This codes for CASSFSQSSYEQYF.

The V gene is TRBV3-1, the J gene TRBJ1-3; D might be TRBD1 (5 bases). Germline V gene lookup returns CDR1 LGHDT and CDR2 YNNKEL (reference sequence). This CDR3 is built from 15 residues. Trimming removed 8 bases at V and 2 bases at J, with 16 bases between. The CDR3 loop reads CASRGAGKTGNTIYF. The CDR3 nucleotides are TGTGCCAGCCGCGGCGCAGGGAAAACTGGAAACACCATATATTTT.

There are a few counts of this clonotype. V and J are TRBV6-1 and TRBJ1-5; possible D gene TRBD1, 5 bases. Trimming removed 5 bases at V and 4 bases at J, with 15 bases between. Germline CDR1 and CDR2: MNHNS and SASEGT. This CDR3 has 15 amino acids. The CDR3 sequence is CASSPTGTQNQPQHF. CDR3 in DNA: TGTGCCAGCAGTCCCACCGGGACTCAAAATCAGCCCCAGCATTTT.

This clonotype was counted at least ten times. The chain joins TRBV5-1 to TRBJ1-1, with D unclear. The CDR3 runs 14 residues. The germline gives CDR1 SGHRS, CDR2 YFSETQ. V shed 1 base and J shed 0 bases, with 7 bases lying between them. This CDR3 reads CASSLYQMNTEAFF. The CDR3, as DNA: TGCGCCAGCAGCTTGTATCAGATGAACACTGAAGCTTTCTTT.